This TCR beta chain was recovered during a study of shared T cell receptors in the human thymus. Here immunoSEQ multiplex PCR was the method, and the copy in TCRdb shows in-frame clones only, minus some. The sample yields some 760,000 clones, 70% to 90% seen once. CDR1 and CDR2 from the germline V gene are SGHDT and YYEEEE. The ends were cut back, 0 bases at V and 3 bases at J, with 13 bases in the middle. The CDR3 is 15 residues long. These data also formed part of another study, on human thymus T cells. Turning to that study: Thymus was obtained from resections taken during corrective heart surgery.

This receptor was obtained from a girl less than two years old with a congenital heart defect. The chain recombines TRBV5-6 with TRBJ2-7; D remains ambiguous. The sequencing sample was made of thymocytes. The CDR3 reads CASSLDGPGGYEQYF. CDR3 in DNA: TGTGCCAGCAGCTTGGATGGTCCGGGTGGCTACGAGCAGTACTTC.